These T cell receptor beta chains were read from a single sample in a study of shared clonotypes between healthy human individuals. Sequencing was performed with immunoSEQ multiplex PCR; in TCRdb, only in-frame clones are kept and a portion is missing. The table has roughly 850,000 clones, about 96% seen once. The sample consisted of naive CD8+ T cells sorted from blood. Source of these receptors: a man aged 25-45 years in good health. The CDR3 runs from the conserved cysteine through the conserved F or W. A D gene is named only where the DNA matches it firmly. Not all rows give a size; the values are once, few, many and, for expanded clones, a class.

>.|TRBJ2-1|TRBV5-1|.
TGCGCCACCACAGTGTCGGGACCCTACAATGAGCAGTTCTTC
CATTVSGPYNEQFF
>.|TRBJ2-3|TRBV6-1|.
TGTGCCAGCAGTGAAAGTCGTCGCGGGTCTAGCACAGATACGCAGTATTTT
CASSESRRGSSTDTQYF
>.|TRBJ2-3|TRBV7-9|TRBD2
TGTGCCAGCAGCTCCCCAGCGGGATCGACGCAGTATTTT
CASSSPAGSTQYF
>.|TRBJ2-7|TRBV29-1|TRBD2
TGCAGCGTTGAAGATCCCGGGGGGTCCTACGAGCAGTACTTC
CSVEDPGGSYEQYF
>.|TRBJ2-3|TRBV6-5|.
TGTGCCAGCAGAGGACCCTTCGGAAGCACAGATACGCAGTATTTT
CASRGPFGSTDTQYF
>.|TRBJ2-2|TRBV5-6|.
TGTGCCAGCAGCTTGACACCCATATTAGCCGGGGAGCTGTTTTTT
CASSLTPILAGELFF
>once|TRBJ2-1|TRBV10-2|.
TGCGCCAGCAGTACAGGGTTTTTCAATGAGCAGTTCTTC
CASSTGFFNEQFF
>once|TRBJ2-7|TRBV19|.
TGTGCCAGTAGTATAACGGGAACCTACGAGCAGTACTTC
CASSITGTYEQYF
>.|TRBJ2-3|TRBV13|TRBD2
TGTGCCAGCAGCGTCGGACTAGCGGGAGCTCTGGATACGCAGTATTTT
CASSVGLAGALDTQYF
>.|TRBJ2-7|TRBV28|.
TGTGCCAGCAGTTTTAGTATATCGGAGGCCCTCCTCTACTACGAGCAGTACTTC
CASSFSISEALLYYEQYF
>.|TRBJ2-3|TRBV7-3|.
TGTGCCAGCAGCTCCCGGGCCACAGGGCCTGGGGATACGCAGTATTTT
CASSSRATGPGDTQYF
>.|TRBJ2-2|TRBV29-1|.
TGCAGCGTTGAAGATGGGGCGGGCCTCGGGGAGCTGTTTTTT
CSVEDGAGLGELFF
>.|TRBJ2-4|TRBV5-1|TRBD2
TGCGCCAGCAGCTTGGTAGCGGGAGGAAACATTCAGTACTTC
CASSLVAGGNIQYF
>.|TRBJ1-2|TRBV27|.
TGTGCCAGCAGTTTACAAGGCCCCCCAGCTAACTATGGCTACACCTTC
CASSLQGPPANYGYTF
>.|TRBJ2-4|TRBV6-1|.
TGTGCCAGCAGTGACGAAACAGGGGGTTGGCTAGCGGGAAACATTCAGTACTTC
CASSDETGGWLAGNIQYF
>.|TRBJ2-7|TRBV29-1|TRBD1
TGCAGCGTTGAAGATCGGGGGACAGGGATCTACGAGCAGTACTTC
CSVEDRGTGIYEQYF
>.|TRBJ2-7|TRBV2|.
TGTGCCAGCAGGAACAGGGTTACCTACGAGCAGTACTTC
CASRNRVTYEQYF
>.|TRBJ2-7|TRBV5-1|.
TGCGCCAGCAGTAGTAGTCCTCGCTACGAGCAGTACTTC
CASSSSPRYEQYF
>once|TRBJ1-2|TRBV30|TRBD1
TGTGCCTGGTCTACCGGGACAGGGGGTTTTTATGGCTACACCTTC
CAWSTGTGGFYGYTF
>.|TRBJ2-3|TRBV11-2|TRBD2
TGTGCCAGCATCCGGGGGGGCGAAACTTCTAGCACAGATACGCAGTATTTT
CASIRGGETSSTDTQYF
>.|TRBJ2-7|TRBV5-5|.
TGTGCCAGCAGCTTGTGGGAGGGGGCCCCCTACGAGCAGTACTTC
CASSLWEGAPYEQYF
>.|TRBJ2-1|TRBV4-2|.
TGTGCCAGCAGAATTTACAATGAGCAGTTCTTC
CASRIYNEQFF
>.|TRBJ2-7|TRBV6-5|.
TGTGCCAGCAGTTACGAAGGATCGGGACCGACGTACTTC
CASSYEGSGPTYF
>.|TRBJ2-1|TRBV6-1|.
TGTGCCAGCAGCTGGAGAACAGCTCCAGACAATGAGCAGTTCTTC
CASSWRTAPDNEQFF
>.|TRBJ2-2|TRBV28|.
TGTGCCAGCAGTTTAAGGGGGGGACAGAACACCGGGGAGCTGTTTTTT
CASSLRGGQNTGELFF
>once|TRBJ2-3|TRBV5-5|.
TGTGCCAGCAGCTTGGTTTCGGTCCAGGTATCCACAGATACGCAGTATTTT
CASSLVSVQVSTDTQYF
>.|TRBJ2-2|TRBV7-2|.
TGTGCCAGCAGCCCAACTAGTCCCGGGGAGCTGTTTTTT
CASSPTSPGELFF
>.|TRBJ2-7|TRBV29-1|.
TGCAGCGTTGTTTCGGACAATGCGGGAGAGCAGTACTTC
CSVVSDNAGEQYF
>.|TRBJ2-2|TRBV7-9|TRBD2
TGTGCCAGCACGGGACTAGCGGTTACACCCACCGGGGAGCTGTTTTTT
CASTGLAVTPTGELFF
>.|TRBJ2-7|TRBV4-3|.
TGCGCCAGCAGCCCGAGTCAGCACTACGAGCAGTACTTC
CASSPSQHYEQYF
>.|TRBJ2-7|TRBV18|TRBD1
TGTGCCAGCTCGCCAGCAGGGGGCCCTCGCCGCGAGCAGTACTTC
CASSPAGGPRREQYF
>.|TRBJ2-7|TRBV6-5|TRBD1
TGTGCCAGCGGTTGGACAGGGGAACCCCACGAGCAGTACTTC
CASGWTGEPHEQYF
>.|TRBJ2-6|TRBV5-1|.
TGCGCCAGCAGCTTAGGGGACTCTGGGGCCAACGTCCTGACTTTC
CASSLGDSGANVLTF
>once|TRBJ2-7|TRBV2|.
TGTGCCAGCCTGGACATAACCTACGAGCAGTACTTC
CASLDITYEQYF
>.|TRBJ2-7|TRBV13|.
TGTGCCAGCAGCGCAGACGGGGACGACTCCTACGAGCAGTACTTC
CASSADGDDSYEQYF
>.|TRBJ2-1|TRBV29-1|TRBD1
TGCAGCGTTGTTAGGGACAGGGATATTGAGCAGTTCTTC
CSVVRDRDIEQFF
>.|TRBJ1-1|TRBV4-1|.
TGCGCCAGCAGCCAAGAGGGGTGGACTGAAGCTTTCTTT
CASSQEGWTEAFF
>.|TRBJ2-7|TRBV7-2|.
TGTGCCAGCAGCTTATTCCTGGCTCGAGCGGGCAACTCCTACGAGCAGTACTTC
CASSLFLARAGNSYEQYF
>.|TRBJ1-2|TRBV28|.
TGTGCCAGCAGTTTCCCACCTGACCGGAGCAGGGGCTACACCTTC
CASSFPPDRSRGYTF
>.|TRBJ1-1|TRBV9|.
TGTGCCAGCAGCGTCAGGGTAAACACTGAAGCTTTCTTT
CASSVRVNTEAFF
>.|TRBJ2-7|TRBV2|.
TGTGCCAGCAGTGAAGGGCCAGGAATAACCTACGAGCAGTACTTC
CASSEGPGITYEQYF
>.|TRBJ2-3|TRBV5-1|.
TGCGCCAGCAGCTTGGGCACCCTCTCTAGCGCTAGCACAGATACGCAGTATTTT
CASSLGTLSSASTDTQYF
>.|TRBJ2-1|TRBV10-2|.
TGCGCCAGCTCCCCCGGGGTGGAGCAGTTCTTC
CASSPGVEQFF
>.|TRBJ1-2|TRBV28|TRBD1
TGTGCCAGCAGTTTATGGGACAGGTGGAAGAACTATGGCTACACCTTC
CASSLWDRWKNYGYTF
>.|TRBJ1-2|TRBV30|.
TGTGCCTGGAAACTGGGCTATGGCTACACCTTC
CAWKLGYGYTF
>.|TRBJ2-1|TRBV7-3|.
TGTGCCAGCAGCTTGAACGGACCATCTTACAATGAGCAGTTCTTC
CASSLNGPSYNEQFF
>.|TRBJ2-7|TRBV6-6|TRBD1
TGTGCCAGCACCAAACGGGGACAGGGGTCCTACGAGCAGTACTTC
CASTKRGQGSYEQYF
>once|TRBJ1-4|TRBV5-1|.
TGCGCCAGCAGCTTGGGACACCTCCAATCAAAAACTAATGAAAAACTGTTTTTT
CASSLGHLQSKTNEKLFF
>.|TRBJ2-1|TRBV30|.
TGTGCCTGGAGTGTAGGGGCTAGCGTGGAGACCGAGCAGTTCTTC
CAWSVGASVETEQFF
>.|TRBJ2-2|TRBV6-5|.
TGTGCCAGCAGTTTCCAGCCCGCCGGGGAGCTGTTTTTT
CASSFQPAGELFF
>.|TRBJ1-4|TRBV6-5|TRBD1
TGTGCCAGCAGTTACAGGGGGCTTTCTAATGAAAAACTGTTTTTT
CASSYRGLSNEKLFF
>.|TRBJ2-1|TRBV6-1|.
TGTGCCAGGAGTGGCCGCTCAACGAGGACGCCAAACTACAATGAGCAGTTCTTC
CARSGRSTRTPNYNEQFF
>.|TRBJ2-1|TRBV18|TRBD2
TGTGCCAGCTCCGGAGCAGCGGGAGGGGATGAGCAGTTCTTC
CASSGAAGGDEQFF
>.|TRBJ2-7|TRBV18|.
TGTGCCAGCTCAGCTCGAGCTATATACGAGCAGTACTTC
CASSARAIYEQYF
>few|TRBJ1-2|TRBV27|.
TGTGCCAGCAGTTTATTTCCAGGAACCTATGGCTACACCTTC
CASSLFPGTYGYTF
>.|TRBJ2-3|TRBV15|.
TGTGCCGCCGGAACAGACACAGATACGCAGTATTTT
CAAGTDTDTQYF
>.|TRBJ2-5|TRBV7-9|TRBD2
TGTGCCAGCAGCTCTTCTCAGGGAGGGCAAGAGACCCAGTACTTC
CASSSSQGGQETQYF
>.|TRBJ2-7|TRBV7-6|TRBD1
TGTGCCAGCAGCTTAGAGTGGGCAGGGGGCCAGAACTACGACTACGAGCAGTACTTC
CASSLEWAGGQNYDYEQYF
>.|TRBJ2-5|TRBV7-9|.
TGTGCCAGCAGCTTTATCCGCCAGGGTGTGAATCGCGAGGGAGAGACCCAGTACTTC
CASSFIRQGVNREGETQYF
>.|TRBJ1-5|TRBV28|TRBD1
TGTGCCAGCACTAAGACAGGGCTTCAGCCCCAGCATTTT
CASTKTGLQPQHF